This T cell receptor beta chain appears in the sequencing data of a study of T cell clusters in autoimmune cytopenias. TRB rearrangements were amplified by touch-down multiplex PCR with mixed TRB-A/B primers. TCRdb re-called the multiplex PCR reads and gives one entry per CDR3 protein, without DNA. The ten most abundant clones cover over 35% of a sample with fewer than 4,000 distinct CDR3 sequences. The CDR3 length is 13 residues. In germline, CDR1 is GTSNPN, CDR2 SVGIG (reference sequence). About 37,500 genome equivalents of blood DNA were amplified for TRB. The same sample was also studied in work on T cell repertoires in aging, cancer and after chemotherapy.

Sequenced sample: peripheral blood. The chain combines TRBV30 with TRBJ2-7; the D gene TCRdb calls, TRBD1, cannot be checked with no DNA. The receptor was derived from a human donor in good health. CDR3 residues: CAWTRDSSYEQYF.